This T cell receptor (beta chain) emerged from a study of blood T cell repertoires in COVID-19. TCRdb keeps only in-frame clones here, not all; method: immunoSEQ multiplex PCR. The sample holds 140,000 to 150,000 clones, 65% to 85% seen once. Seattle researchers signed up patients amid active infection and tracked them longitudinally. CDR1 and CDR2 from the germline V gene are LNHDA and SQIVND (reference sequence). The junction had 2 bases not matched to a gene; V was cut back by 10 bases and J by 2 bases. The CDR3 sequence is 11 residues long. The clonotype was recovered from a man aged 30-40 years with COVID-19, enrolled during active disease. The chain recombines TRBV19 with TRBJ2-7; TRBD2 matches 7 bases. Sequencing input: peripheral blood. DNA for the CDR3: TGTGCCACCCGGGGGGCCTACGAGCAGTACTTC. Protein: CATRGAYEQYF.